A selection of T cell receptor beta chains follows, all from one sample in a study of cytomegalovirus exposure and HLA in healthy donors. Here immunoSEQ multiplex PCR was the method, and the copy in TCRdb shows in-frame clones only, minus some. The data show 65,000 to 95,000 clones, 70% to 80% seen once. The sequencing sample was made of PBMCs. Every receptor here comes from a man aged 50 to 60 in good health and CMV-seronegative. Both conserved end residues are part of each CDR3. The order of the fields is V gene, clone size, J gene, D gene, CDR3 DNA, CDR3 protein. The D gene is left open where the match is weak. Some rows mark clone size as missing; the rest say once, few, many or name a class of expanded clone.

v_gene: TRBV9; abundance: NA; j_gene: TRBJ2-3; d_gene: NA; CDR3nt: TGTGCCAGCAGCGTCGAGGGACTTTCCAGCACAGATACGCAGTATTTT; CDR3aa: CASSVEGLSSTDTQYF
v_gene: TRBV7-9; abundance: NA; j_gene: TRBJ1-2; d_gene: NA; CDR3nt: TGTTCCAGCAGCGAAGTAAGGGACACTGGCTACACCTTC; CDR3aa: CSSSEVRDTGYTF
v_gene: TRBV7-3; abundance: NA; j_gene: TRBJ2-1; d_gene: TRBD2; CDR3nt: TGTGCCAGCAGCTCACTAGCGGGGGGGTACAATGAGCAGTTCTTC; CDR3aa: CASSSLAGGYNEQFF
v_gene: TRBV6-5; abundance: NA; j_gene: TRBJ2-7; d_gene: NA; CDR3nt: TGTGCCAGCAGTTCCCCCCGACAGCGCTCCTACGAGCAGTACTTC; CDR3aa: CASSSPRQRSYEQYF
v_gene: TRBV30; abundance: NA; j_gene: TRBJ1-2; d_gene: NA; CDR3nt: TGTGCCTGGAGTGGTGTAGGGGGCTATGGCTACACCTTC; CDR3aa: CAWSGVGGYGYTF
v_gene: TRBV4-2; abundance: NA; j_gene: TRBJ1-6; d_gene: NA; CDR3nt: TGTGCCAGCAGCCACGGGAGCTCCTATAATTCACCCCTCCACTTT; CDR3aa: CASSHGSSYNSPLHF
v_gene: TRBV6-1; abundance: few; j_gene: TRBJ2-6; d_gene: NA; CDR3nt: TGTGCCAGCAGTGAAGTCGGGGATGGGGCCAACGTCCTGACTTTC; CDR3aa: CASSEVGDGANVLTF
v_gene: TRBV18; abundance: NA; j_gene: TRBJ2-7; d_gene: NA; CDR3nt: TGTGCCAGCTCACCCCCTTCGAGGGCCTACGAGCAGTACTTC; CDR3aa: CASSPPSRAYEQYF
v_gene: TRBV6-5; abundance: NA; j_gene: TRBJ2-1; d_gene: TRBD1; CDR3nt: TGTGCCAGCAGTTCTGACAGGGGATTCAACAATGAGCAGTTCTTC; CDR3aa: CASSSDRGFNNEQFF
v_gene: TRBV6-6; abundance: NA; j_gene: TRBJ2-5; d_gene: TRBD2; CDR3nt: TGTGCCAGCAGTTTGACTAGCGGGGGAGTGAAGGAGACCCAGTACTTC; CDR3aa: CASSLTSGGVKETQYF
v_gene: TRBV27; abundance: NA; j_gene: TRBJ2-2; d_gene: TRBD2; CDR3nt: TGTGCCAGCAGCCTCCGGACTAGAACCGGGGAGCTGTTTTTT; CDR3aa: CASSLRTRTGELFF
v_gene: TRBV19; abundance: many; j_gene: TRBJ1-1; d_gene: NA; CDR3nt: TGTGCCAGTAGTAATCAAGGGAGCGCTGAAGCTTTCTTT; CDR3aa: CASSNQGSAEAFF
v_gene: TRBV11-1; abundance: once; j_gene: TRBJ2-7; d_gene: NA; CDR3nt: TGTGCCAGCAGCTTAGGTCACAGGGTTTTCTACGAGCAGTACTTC; CDR3aa: CASSLGHRVFYEQYF
v_gene: TRBV15; abundance: NA; j_gene: TRBJ2-1; d_gene: TRBD2; CDR3nt: TGTGCCACCAGCGGCGGGGGGTTTCGGGGGACCACCTACAATGAGCAGTTCTTC; CDR3aa: CATSGGGFRGTTYNEQFF
v_gene: TRBV2; abundance: NA; j_gene: TRBJ2-1; d_gene: NA; CDR3nt: TGTGCCAGCAACCCCGGGACTCGAAATGAGCAGTTCTTC; CDR3aa: CASNPGTRNEQFF
v_gene: TRBV11-2; abundance: NA; j_gene: TRBJ1-2; d_gene: NA; CDR3nt: TGTGCCAGCAGCGCCGGGGGAGGGGACGGTATTCGCTACACCTTC; CDR3aa: CASSAGGGDGIRYTF
v_gene: TRBV6-5; abundance: once; j_gene: TRBJ1-5; d_gene: TRBD1; CDR3nt: TGTGCCAGCAACCAGGGGGTAAGCAATCAGCCCCAGCATTTT; CDR3aa: CASNQGVSNQPQHF
v_gene: TRBV4-3; abundance: NA; j_gene: TRBJ1-2; d_gene: NA; CDR3nt: TGCGCCAGCAGCCAAGATGGCCGGGGAGGCGGCTACACCTTC; CDR3aa: CASSQDGRGGGYTF
v_gene: TRBV7-9; abundance: NA; j_gene: TRBJ2-1; d_gene: TRBD2; CDR3nt: TGTGCCAGCAGCTTGACTAGCGGAGAGCAGTTCTTC; CDR3aa: CASSLTSGEQFF
v_gene: TRBV27; abundance: few; j_gene: TRBJ2-7; d_gene: NA; CDR3nt: TGTGCCAGCAGTTTACTCCAGGGGGGCTACGAGCAGTACTTC; CDR3aa: CASSLLQGGYEQYF
v_gene: TRBV10-3; abundance: NA; j_gene: TRBJ2-1; d_gene: TRBD2; CDR3nt: TGTGCCATCAGCCCGACTAGCGGGGGGGCTGAGAATGAGCAGTTCTTC; CDR3aa: CAISPTSGGAENEQFF
v_gene: TRBV15; abundance: NA; j_gene: TRBJ2-7; d_gene: NA; CDR3nt: TGTGCCACCAGCAGAGGTCGTGGGGGGGGCAAAGCCTACGAGCAGTACTTC; CDR3aa: CATSRGRGGGKAYEQYF
v_gene: TRBV6-5; abundance: many; j_gene: TRBJ1-2; d_gene: NA; CDR3nt: TGTGCCAGCAGTTACACCTACGGGGTTTGGCAGTGGGGCTACACCTTC; CDR3aa: CASSYTYGVWQWGYTF
v_gene: TRBV28; abundance: NA; j_gene: TRBJ2-5; d_gene: TRBD1; CDR3nt: TGTGCCAGCACCCTATCAGGGACAGGCCAACAGTACTTC; CDR3aa: CASTLSGTGQQYF
v_gene: TRBV6-5; abundance: NA; j_gene: TRBJ2-7; d_gene: NA; CDR3nt: TGTGCCAGCAGTCCGGACACCTCCTACGAGCAGTACTTC; CDR3aa: CASSPDTSYEQYF
v_gene: TRBV15; abundance: NA; j_gene: TRBJ2-2; d_gene: NA; CDR3nt: TGTGCCACCAGCATTGAGAGACAAATGAACACCGGGGAGCTGTTTTTT; CDR3aa: CATSIERQMNTGELFF
v_gene: TRBV18; abundance: NA; j_gene: TRBJ2-6; d_gene: NA; CDR3nt: TGTGCCAGCTTACAGACAGCTGGGGCCAACGTCCTGACTTTC; CDR3aa: CASLQTAGANVLTF
v_gene: TRBV7-9; abundance: NA; j_gene: TRBJ1-2; d_gene: TRBD1; CDR3nt: TGTTCCAGCAGCTTAGCGCAGGGGGTTGCAGACTTC; CDR3aa: CSSSLAQGVADF
v_gene: TRBV7-2; abundance: once; j_gene: TRBJ2-2; d_gene: TRBD1; CDR3nt: TGTGCCAGCAGCTCCAACAGGGGATACACCGGGGAGCTGTTTTTT; CDR3aa: CASSSNRGYTGELFF
v_gene: TRBV7-2; abundance: NA; j_gene: TRBJ1-1; d_gene: NA; CDR3nt: TGTGCCAGCAGCCCCCGGGGGAGGGTGAACACTGAAGCTTTCTTT; CDR3aa: CASSPRGRVNTEAFF
v_gene: TRBV7-2; abundance: NA; j_gene: TRBJ2-1; d_gene: TRBD2; CDR3nt: TGTGCCAGCAGCTTTGGATTTTACGGGGGGAATGAGCAGTTCTTC; CDR3aa: CASSFGFYGGNEQFF
v_gene: TRBV19; abundance: NA; j_gene: TRBJ1-3; d_gene: NA; CDR3nt: TGTGCCAGTGAGTCCGGAAACACCATATATTTT; CDR3aa: CASESGNTIYF
v_gene: TRBV19; abundance: NA; j_gene: TRBJ2-2; d_gene: NA; CDR3nt: TGTGCCAGTAGAGGACAGTCCGGGGAGCTGTTTTTT; CDR3aa: CASRGQSGELFF
v_gene: TRBV6-6; abundance: NA; j_gene: TRBJ2-5; d_gene: TRBD2; CDR3nt: TGTGCCAGCAGCCACGGGACTAGCGGGGGGACCCAGTACTTC; CDR3aa: CASSHGTSGGTQYF
v_gene: TRBV5-6; abundance: NA; j_gene: TRBJ2-7; d_gene: NA; CDR3nt: TGTGCCAGCAGCCCGGGACTCGCCTACGAGCAGTACTTC; CDR3aa: CASSPGLAYEQYF
v_gene: TRBV18; abundance: NA; j_gene: TRBJ1-5; d_gene: TRBD1; CDR3nt: TGTGCCAGCTCACAGGACAGGGCTCAGCCCCAGCATTTT; CDR3aa: CASSQDRAQPQHF
v_gene: TRBV13; abundance: NA; j_gene: TRBJ2-5; d_gene: TRBD2; CDR3nt: TGTGCCAGCAGCTTGACTAGCGGGGGGGGCCCTGGGACCCAGTACTTC; CDR3aa: CASSLTSGGGPGTQYF
v_gene: TRBV28; abundance: once; j_gene: TRBJ2-1; d_gene: NA; CDR3nt: TGTGCCAGCAGCTCACAGGACGGCGGTCGGAATGAGCAGTTCTTC; CDR3aa: CASSSQDGGRNEQFF
v_gene: TRBV4-1; abundance: NA; j_gene: TRBJ2-2; d_gene: TRBD2; CDR3nt: TGCGCCAGCAGCCAAGCCGTAGCGGTAGCGGGAGCGAACACCGGGGAGCTGTTTTTT; CDR3aa: CASSQAVAVAGANTGELFF
v_gene: TRBV20-1; abundance: NA; j_gene: TRBJ2-3; d_gene: NA; CDR3nt: TGCAGTGCTAAACTTAATACGCAGTATTTT; CDR3aa: CSAKLNTQYF
v_gene: TRBV27; abundance: NA; j_gene: TRBJ2-7; d_gene: TRBD1; CDR3nt: TGTGCCAGCAGTGGGTTGGGGACAGGGGACCACGAGCAGTACTTC; CDR3aa: CASSGLGTGDHEQYF
v_gene: TRBV5-1; abundance: few; j_gene: TRBJ2-3; d_gene: NA; CDR3nt: TGCGCCAGCAGCTCAGGGATGGGATTAACAGATACGCAGTATTTT; CDR3aa: CASSSGMGLTDTQYF
v_gene: TRBV30; abundance: NA; j_gene: TRBJ1-5; d_gene: NA; CDR3nt: TGTGCCTGGAGGGCCCGCGGCGGTCGGGGAGGTAGCAATCAGCCCCAGCATTTT; CDR3aa: CAWRARGGRGGSNQPQHF
v_gene: TRBV10-3; abundance: NA; j_gene: TRBJ2-7; d_gene: TRBD1; CDR3nt: TGTGCCATCAATTCCGGACAGGGGATGGGTAGATCCTACGAGCAGTACTTC; CDR3aa: CAINSGQGMGRSYEQYF
v_gene: TRBV19; abundance: NA; j_gene: TRBJ2-1; d_gene: NA; CDR3nt: TGTGCCAGTAATAAGGACTCCTCCTACAATGAGCAGTTCTTC; CDR3aa: CASNKDSSYNEQFF
v_gene: TRBV5-6; abundance: few; j_gene: TRBJ2-3; d_gene: NA; CDR3nt: TGTGCCAGCAGCTTCTTAGGCACAGATACGCAGTATTTT; CDR3aa: CASSFLGTDTQYF
v_gene: TRBV7-2; abundance: NA; j_gene: TRBJ2-7; d_gene: TRBD1; CDR3nt: TGTGCCAGCAGCTTAGGCGGGACAGGGGACTACGAGCAGTACTTC; CDR3aa: CASSLGGTGDYEQYF
v_gene: TRBV7-2; abundance: NA; j_gene: TRBJ1-3; d_gene: NA; CDR3nt: TGTGCCAGCAGCCCCATCCAGGGCCCGAGCTCTGGAAACACCATATATTTT; CDR3aa: CASSPIQGPSSGNTIYF
v_gene: TRBV7-3; abundance: NA; j_gene: TRBJ2-3; d_gene: TRBD2; CDR3nt: TGTGCCAGCAGCCAAAATCGGCTAGCGGGGGGCCAGGGGGGATTAGATACGCAGTATTTT; CDR3aa: CASSQNRLAGGQGGLDTQYF
v_gene: TRBV6-5; abundance: NA; j_gene: TRBJ2-2; d_gene: TRBD2; CDR3nt: TGTGCCAGCAGTTACCGCCGGGTAGCGGGGACCGGGGAGCTGTTTTTT; CDR3aa: CASSYRRVAGTGELFF
v_gene: TRBV5-1; abundance: NA; j_gene: TRBJ1-1; d_gene: TRBD1; CDR3nt: TGCGCCAGCAGCTTGGGGGACAGGGGGCCCACTGAAGCTTTCTTT; CDR3aa: CASSLGDRGPTEAFF
v_gene: TRBV7-2; abundance: NA; j_gene: TRBJ1-2; d_gene: TRBD1; CDR3nt: TGTGCCAGCAGGCGGGACAGGAGAAACTATGGCTACACCTTC; CDR3aa: CASRRDRRNYGYTF
v_gene: TRBV28; abundance: NA; j_gene: TRBJ2-7; d_gene: NA; CDR3nt: TGTGCCAGCAGTTTATCACAGGGGAGGTACGAGCAGTACTTC; CDR3aa: CASSLSQGRYEQYF
v_gene: TRBV28; abundance: NA; j_gene: TRBJ2-1; d_gene: NA; CDR3nt: TGTGCCAGCAGTTTACCCGCGGCGGGGTTATACAATGAGCAGTTCTTC; CDR3aa: CASSLPAAGLYNEQFF
v_gene: TRBV29-1; abundance: NA; j_gene: TRBJ2-7; d_gene: NA; CDR3nt: TGCAGCGTTGGTCGCCAGGGAGGCGAGCAGTACTTC; CDR3aa: CSVGRQGGEQYF
v_gene: TRBV5-1; abundance: NA; j_gene: TRBJ1-1; d_gene: NA; CDR3nt: TGCGCCAGCACGGCAGGGGCGGGGAACACTGAAGCTTTCTTT; CDR3aa: CASTAGAGNTEAFF
v_gene: TRBV9; abundance: NA; j_gene: TRBJ2-7; d_gene: NA; CDR3nt: TGTGCCAGCAGGATGGAGACAGCCTACGAGCAGTACTTC; CDR3aa: CASRMETAYEQYF